These 2 T cell receptor beta chains were all obtained from the same sample, sequenced in a study of T cell repertoires in aging, cancer and after chemotherapy (dated by TCRdb to about 2019). TCR beta rearrangements were amplified from genomic DNA isolated from peripheral blood, not from sorted cells or RNA. TCRdb names Illumina MiSeq as the instrument used. Using a mixed TRB-A/B primer pool, multiplex touch-down PCR amplified rearranged TRB sequences covering the V, D and J segments. In TCRdb, the public reads were trimmed at Q25 with fastp and aligned with MiXCR, with productive beta chains retained. Entries that share a CDR3 protein sequence are merged under the most common genes and DNA. Counted in this sample were about 13,000 distinct CDR3 sequences; 35% of them appeared once. The top ten hold roughly 6.7% of the sample. The specimen was blood. The source of these receptors is a human donor in good health. The donor label of this sample is uncertain.

This clonotype is judged medium-sized. This sequence joins TRBV30 and TRBJ2-1; D perhaps matches TRBD2 (6 bases). The CDR3 is 13 amino acids. The germline gives CDR1 GTSNPN, CDR2 SVGIG (reference sequence). The V end lost 5 bases, the J end lost 9 bases, and 17 bases lay between the germline ends. The CDR3 DNA follows: TGTGCCTGGGGCGGGGAGGTCTTGAGTGAGCAGTTCTTC. It codes for CAWGGEVLSEQFF. Drawing the rest from reference TRBV30 and TRBJ2-1, the complete variable domain is SQTIHQWPATLVQPVGSPLSLECTVEGTSNPNLYWYRQAAGRGLQLLFYSVGIGQISSEVPQNLSASRPQDRQFILSSKKLLLSDSGFYLCAWGGEVLSEQFFGPGTRLTVL.

V is TRBV6-5 and J is TRBJ1-2, with 8 bases matching TRBD1. The junction had 5 bases not matched to a gene; V was cut back by 8 bases and J by 6 bases. The germline CDR1 and CDR2 sequences are MNHEY and SVGAGI. CDR3 length: 12 amino acids. CDR3 sequence reads: CASGPGGDGYTF. The CDR3 DNA reads TGTGCCAGCGGCCCAGGGGGCGATGGCTACACCTTC.